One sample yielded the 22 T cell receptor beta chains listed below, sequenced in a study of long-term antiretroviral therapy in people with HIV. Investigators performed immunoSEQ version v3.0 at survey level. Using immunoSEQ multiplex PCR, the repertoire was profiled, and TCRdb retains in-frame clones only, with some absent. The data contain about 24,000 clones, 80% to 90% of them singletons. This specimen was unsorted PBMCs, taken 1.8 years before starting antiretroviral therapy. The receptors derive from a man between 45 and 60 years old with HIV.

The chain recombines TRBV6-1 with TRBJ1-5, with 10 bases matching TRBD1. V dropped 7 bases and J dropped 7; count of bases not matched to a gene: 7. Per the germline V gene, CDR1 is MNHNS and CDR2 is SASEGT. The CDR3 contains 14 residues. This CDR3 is CASTGQGVEQPQHF. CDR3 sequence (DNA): TGTGCCAGCACCGGACAGGGGGTAGAGCAGCCCCAGCATTTT.

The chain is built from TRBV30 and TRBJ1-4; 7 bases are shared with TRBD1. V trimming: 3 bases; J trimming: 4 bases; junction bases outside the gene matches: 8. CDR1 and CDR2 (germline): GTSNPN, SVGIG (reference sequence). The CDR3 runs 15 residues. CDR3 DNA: TGTGCCTGGAGCGTACCGGGACAGAATAATGAAAAACTGTTTTTT. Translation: CAWSVPGQNNEKLFF. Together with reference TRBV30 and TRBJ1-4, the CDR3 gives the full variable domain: SQTIHQWPATLVQPVGSPLSLECTVEGTSNPNLYWYRQAAGRGLQLLFYSVGIGQISSEVPQNLSASRPQDRQFILSSKKLLLSDSGFYLCAWSVPGQNNEKLFFGSGTQLSVL.

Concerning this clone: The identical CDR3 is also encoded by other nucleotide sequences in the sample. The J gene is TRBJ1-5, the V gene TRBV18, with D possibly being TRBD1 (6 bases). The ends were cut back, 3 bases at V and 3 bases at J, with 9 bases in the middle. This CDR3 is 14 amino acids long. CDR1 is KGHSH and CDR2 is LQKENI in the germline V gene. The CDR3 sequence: CASSPDRNNQPQHF. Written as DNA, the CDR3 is TGTGCCAGCTCACCGGACAGAAACAATCAGCCCCAGCATTTT.

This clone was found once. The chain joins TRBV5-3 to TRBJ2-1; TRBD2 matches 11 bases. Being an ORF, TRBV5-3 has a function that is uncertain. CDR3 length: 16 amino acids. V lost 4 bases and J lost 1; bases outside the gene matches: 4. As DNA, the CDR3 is TGTGCCAGAAGCAAGGGGACTAGCGGTTCCTACAATGAGCAGTTCTTC. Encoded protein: CARSKGTSGSYNEQFF.

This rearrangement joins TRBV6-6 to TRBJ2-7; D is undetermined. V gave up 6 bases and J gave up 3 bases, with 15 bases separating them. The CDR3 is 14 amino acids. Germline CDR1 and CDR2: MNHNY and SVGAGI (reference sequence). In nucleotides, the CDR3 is TGTGCCAGCAGACGATCCCCACTCCTCTACGAGCAGTACTTC. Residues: CASRRSPLLYEQYF.

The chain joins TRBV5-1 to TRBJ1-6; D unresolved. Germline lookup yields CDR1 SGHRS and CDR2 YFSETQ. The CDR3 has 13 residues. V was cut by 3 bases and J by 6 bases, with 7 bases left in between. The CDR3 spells CASSSVVNSPLHF. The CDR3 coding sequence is TGCGCCAGCAGCTCTGTAGTTAATTCACCCCTCCACTTT.

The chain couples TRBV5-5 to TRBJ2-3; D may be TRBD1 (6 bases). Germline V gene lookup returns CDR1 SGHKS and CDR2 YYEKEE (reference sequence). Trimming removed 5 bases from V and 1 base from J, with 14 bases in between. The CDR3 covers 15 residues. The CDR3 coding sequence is TGTGCCAGCAGGCCAGAGACAGGAGGCACAGATACGCAGTATTTT. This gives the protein CASRPETGGTDTQYF.

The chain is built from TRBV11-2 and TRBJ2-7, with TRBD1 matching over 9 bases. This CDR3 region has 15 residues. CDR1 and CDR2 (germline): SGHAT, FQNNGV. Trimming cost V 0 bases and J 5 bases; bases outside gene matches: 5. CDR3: CASSLDGTGFDEQYF. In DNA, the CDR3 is TGTGCCAGCAGCTTAGATGGGACAGGGTTCGACGAGCAGTACTTC.

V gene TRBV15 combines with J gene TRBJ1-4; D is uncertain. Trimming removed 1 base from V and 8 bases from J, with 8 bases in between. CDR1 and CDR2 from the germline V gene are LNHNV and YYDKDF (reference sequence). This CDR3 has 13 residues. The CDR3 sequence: CATSRGSGEKLFF. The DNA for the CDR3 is TGTGCCACCAGCAGAGGGTCGGGCGAAAAACTGTTTTTT. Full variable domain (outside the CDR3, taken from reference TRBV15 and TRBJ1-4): DAMVIQNPRYQVTQFGKPVTLSCSQTLNHNVMYWYQQKSSQAPKLLFHYYDKDFNNEADTPDNFQSRRPNTSFCFLDIRSPGLGDTAMYLCATSRGSGEKLFFGSGTQLSVL.

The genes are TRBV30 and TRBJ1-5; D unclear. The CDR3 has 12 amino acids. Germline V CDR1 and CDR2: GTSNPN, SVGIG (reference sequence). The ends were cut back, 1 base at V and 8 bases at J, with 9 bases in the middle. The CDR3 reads CAWSAGWEPQHF. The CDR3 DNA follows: TGTGCCTGGAGTGCGGGGTGGGAGCCCCAGCATTTT.

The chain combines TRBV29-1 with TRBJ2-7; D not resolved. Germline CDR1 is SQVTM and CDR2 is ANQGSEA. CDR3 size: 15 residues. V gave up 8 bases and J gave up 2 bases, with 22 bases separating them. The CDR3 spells CSSPPSSAAAYEQYF. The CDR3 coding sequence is TGCAGCTCACCCCCGAGTAGTGCGGCTGCCTACGAGCAGTACTTC.

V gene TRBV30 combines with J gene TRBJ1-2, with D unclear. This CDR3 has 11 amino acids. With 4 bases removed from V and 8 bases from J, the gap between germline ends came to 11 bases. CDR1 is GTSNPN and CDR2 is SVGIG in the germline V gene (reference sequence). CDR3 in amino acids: CAWKGDGGYTF. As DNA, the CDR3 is TGTGCCTGGAAAGGTGATGGGGGCTACACCTTC.

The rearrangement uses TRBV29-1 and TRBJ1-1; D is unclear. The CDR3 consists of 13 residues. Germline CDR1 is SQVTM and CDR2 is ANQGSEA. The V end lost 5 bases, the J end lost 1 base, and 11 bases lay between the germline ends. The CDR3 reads CSVRRDTNTEAFF. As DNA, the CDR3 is TGCAGCGTTCGGCGGGATACGAACACTGAAGCTTTCTTT.

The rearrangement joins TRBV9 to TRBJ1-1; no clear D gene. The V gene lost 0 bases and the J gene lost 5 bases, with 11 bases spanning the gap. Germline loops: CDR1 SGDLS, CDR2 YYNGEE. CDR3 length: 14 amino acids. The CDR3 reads CASSVDPGGTEAFF. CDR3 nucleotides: TGTGCCAGCAGCGTAGATCCAGGCGGGACTGAAGCTTTCTTT.

CDR3 coding DNA: TGTGCCAGCAGCGTAGGATCGGACAGGGGCTACGAGCAGTACTTC. As protein: CASSVGSDRGYEQYF. The chain carries TRBV5-6 and TRBJ2-7, with 9 bases that match TRBD1. This CDR3 contains 15 residues. Germline assignment: CDR1 SGHDT and CDR2 YYEEEE. V lost 4 bases to trimming and J lost 3 bases; unmatched junction nucleotides: 8.

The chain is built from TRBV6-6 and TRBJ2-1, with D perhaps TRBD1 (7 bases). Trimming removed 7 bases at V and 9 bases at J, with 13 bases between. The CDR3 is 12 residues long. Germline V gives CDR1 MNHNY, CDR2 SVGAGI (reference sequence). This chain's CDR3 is CASMEGAGEQFF. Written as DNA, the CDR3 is TGTGCCAGCATGGAGGGGGCAGGTGAGCAGTTCTTC.

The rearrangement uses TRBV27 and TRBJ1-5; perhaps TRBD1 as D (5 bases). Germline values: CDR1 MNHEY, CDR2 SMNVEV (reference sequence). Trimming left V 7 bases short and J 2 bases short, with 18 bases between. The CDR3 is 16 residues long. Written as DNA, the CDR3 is TGTGCCAGCACCACCCTGGGAGGGGAGGGCAATCAGCCCCAGCATTTT. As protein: CASTTLGGEGNQPQHF.

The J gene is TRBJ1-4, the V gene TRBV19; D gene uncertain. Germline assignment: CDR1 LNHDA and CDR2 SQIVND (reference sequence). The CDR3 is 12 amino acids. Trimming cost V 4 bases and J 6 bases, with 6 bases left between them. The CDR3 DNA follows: TGTGCCAGTAGTAAGCAGTATGAAAAACTGTTTTTT. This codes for CASSKQYEKLFF.

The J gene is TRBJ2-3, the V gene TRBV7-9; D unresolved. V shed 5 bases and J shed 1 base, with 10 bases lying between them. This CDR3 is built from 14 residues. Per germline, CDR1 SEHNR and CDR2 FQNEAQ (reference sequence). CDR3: CASSRPAGTDTQYF. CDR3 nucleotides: TGTGCCAGCAGCCGCCCGGCAGGCACAGATACGCAGTATTTT. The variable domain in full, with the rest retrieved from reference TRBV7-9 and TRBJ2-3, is DTGVSQNPRHKITKRGQNVTFRCDPISEHNRLYWYRQTLGQGPEFLTYFQNEAQLEKSRLLSDRFSAERPKGSFSTLEIQRTEQGDSAMYLCASSRPAGTDTQYFGPGTRLTVL.

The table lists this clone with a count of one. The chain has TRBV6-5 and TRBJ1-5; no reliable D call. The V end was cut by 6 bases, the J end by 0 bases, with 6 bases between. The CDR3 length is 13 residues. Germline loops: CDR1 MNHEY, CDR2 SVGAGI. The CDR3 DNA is TGTGCCAGCAGGCCGTATAGCAATCAGCCCCAGCATTTT. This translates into CASRPYSNQPQHF.

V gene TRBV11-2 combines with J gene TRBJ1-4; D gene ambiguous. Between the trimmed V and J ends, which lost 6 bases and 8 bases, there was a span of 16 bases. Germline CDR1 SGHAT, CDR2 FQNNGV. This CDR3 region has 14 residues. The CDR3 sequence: CASSFRTIGEKLFF. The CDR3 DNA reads TGTGCCAGCAGTTTTCGGACGATAGGCGAAAAACTGTTTTTT. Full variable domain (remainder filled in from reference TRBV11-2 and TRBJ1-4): EAGVAQSPRYKIIEKRQSVAFWCNPISGHATLYWYQQILGQGPKLLIQFQNNGVVDDSQLPKDRFSAERLKGVDSTLKIQPAKLEDSAVYLCASSFRTIGEKLFFGSGTQLSVL.

In DNA form, the CDR3 reads TGTGCCAGCAGCTTCGGACTAGCGGGGTCCTACGAGCAGTACTTC. Amino acid sequence: CASSFGLAGSYEQYF. The V and J genes are TRBV7-3 and TRBJ2-7; TRBD2 matches 12 bases. Germline V gene data show CDR1 as SGHTA and CDR2 as FQGTGA. This CDR3 contains 15 residues. Germline trimming cut 3 bases from V and 1 base from J; bases unmatched to any gene: 1.